One and the same sample provided the 12 T cell receptor beta chains below, sequenced in a study of blood T cell repertoires in COVID-19. Data came from immunoSEQ multiplex PCR; TCRdb stores just in-frame clones and leaves some out. The table records approximately 310,000 clones, under 90% of them present only once. Sequencing input: PBMCs or T cells enriched from blood (not recorded which). All receptors come from a man aged 55 to 70 who had recovered from COVID-19.

The rearrangement joins TRBV10-3 to TRBJ1-1; a possible D gene is TRBD1 (5 bases). CDR1 and CDR2 (germline): ENHRY, SYGVKD. The CDR3 has 13 residues. V was shortened by 2 bases and J by 10 bases, with 14 bases between the two germline ends. The CDR3 DNA follows: TGTGCCATCAGTGAGCCATATAGGGGAGGAGCTTTCTTT. Protein product: CAISEPYRGGAFF.

The chain recombines TRBV9 with TRBJ2-1, with a possible D match to TRBD1 (6 bases). The V gene's germline CDR1 is SGDLS and CDR2 YYNGEE. The CDR3 loop spans 15 amino acids. V dropped 4 bases and J dropped 5 bases, with 16 bases sitting between them. In DNA form, the CDR3 reads TGTGCCAGCAGCCAGACAGGTTCCTCGGACAATGAGCAGTTCTTC. Amino acids: CASSQTGSSDNEQFF. Looking up the rest from reference TRBV9 and TRBJ2-1 gives the full variable domain: DSGVTQTPKHLITATGQRVTLRCSPRSGDLSVYWYQQSLDQGLQFLIQYYNGEERAKGNILERFSAQQFPDLHSELNLSSLELGDSALYFCASSQTGSSDNEQFFGPGTRLTVL.

This chain joins TRBV9 and TRBJ2-7; the D gene is possibly TRBD2 (6 bases). The CDR3 has 14 residues. Germline CDR1 SGDLS, CDR2 YYNGEE. Trimming pared 0 bases from V and 6 bases from J, leaving 13 bases between. The CDR3 DNA reads as TGTGCCAGCAGCGTAGGGGGAGGTCTGGGCGAGCAGTACTTC. Its translation is CASSVGGGLGEQYF.

The rearrangement links TRBV11-2 to TRBJ1-1, with 8 bases aligning to TRBD1. CDR1 SGHAT and CDR2 FQNNGV come from the germline V gene. J lost 4 bases, V lost 3 bases, and 4 bases had no gene match. The CDR3 runs 14 residues. CDR3 nucleotide sequence: TGTGCCAGCAGCTTCAGGGGGCTTGGCACTGAAGCTTTCTTT. As protein: CASSFRGLGTEAFF.

V is TRBV20-1 and J is TRBJ2-7; tentatively, D is TRBD2 (6 bases). The CDR3 loop spans 13 amino acids. The V end lost 3 bases, the J end lost 4 bases, and 13 bases lay between the germline ends. Germline V CDR1 and CDR2: DFQATT, SNEGSKA (reference sequence). The CDR3 here is CSASVTRMYEQYF. The CDR3 DNA follows: TGCAGTGCTAGTGTGACTAGGATGTACGAGCAGTACTTC.

The rearrangement uses TRBV4-1 and TRBJ2-5; perhaps TRBD1 as D (5 bases). This CDR3 has 16 amino acids. V was trimmed by 2 bases and J by 1 base, leaving 14 bases between them. CDR1 is MGHRA and CDR2 is YSYEKL in the germline V gene. The CDR3 nucleotides read TGCGCCAGCAGCCAAAAACAGGCGCCTGTCCAAGAGACCCAGTACTTC. It is translated as CASSQKQAPVQETQYF.

The chain recombines TRBV20-1 with TRBJ2-1, with 9 bases that match TRBD2. This CDR3 contains 15 residues. Germline values: CDR1 DFQATT, CDR2 SNEGSKA (reference sequence). V dropped 3 bases and J dropped 4; count of bases not matched to a gene: 7. The CDR3 protein is CSASFRLAAYNEQFF. CDR3 coding DNA: TGCAGTGCTAGTTTTAGACTAGCGGCTTACAATGAGCAGTTCTTC.

This chain uses TRBV11-2 with TRBJ2-7; D possibly corresponds to TRBD1 (5 bases). Germline V gives CDR1 SGHAT, CDR2 FQNNGV. The V end was cut by 6 bases, the J end by 3 bases, with 12 bases between. CDR3 length equals 13 residues. CDR3 in DNA: TGTGCCAGCAGGTTGACAGCTAGCTACGAGCAGTACTTC. Its protein is CASRLTASYEQYF.

The chain employs TRBV6-5 and TRBJ1-3; D gene ambiguous. Trimming pared 6 bases from V and 1 base from J, leaving 10 bases between. The CDR3 has 14 amino acids. Per germline, CDR1 MNHEY and CDR2 SVGAGI. Here the CDR3 DNA reads TGTGCCAGCAGCCAGACTGCGTCTGGAAACACCATATATTTT. It specifies CASSQTASGNTIYF.

The chain carries TRBV5-1 and TRBJ2-1; 8 positions match TRBD1. CDR3 length: 15 residues. Unmatched junction bases numbered 12, after V lost 4 bases and J lost 9 bases. Germline assignment: CDR1 SGHRS and CDR2 YFSETQ. DNA of the CDR3: TGCGCCAGCAGCAGCGGTTGGACAGGGAGTGCTGAGCAGTTCTTC. Amino acids: CASSSGWTGSAEQFF.

The chain joins TRBV21-1 to TRBJ2-2; no check of the table's D call, TRBD1, against the DNA was made. TRBV21-1 is recorded as a pseudogene. The CDR3 extends over 15 amino acids. The CDR3 region has the DNA TGTGCCAGCAGCAAAGAGGCGCAGGGGGCCGGGGAGCTGTTTTTT. It encodes CASSKEAQGAGELFF.

The chain couples TRBV5-1 to TRBJ2-1; TRBD1 matches at 10 bases. From germline, CDR1 is SGHRS and CDR2 YFSETQ. V lost 4 bases and J lost 0; bases outside the gene matches: 4. This CDR3 has 16 amino acids. This CDR3 reads CASSPGQGGSYNEQFF. The DNA of the CDR3 is TGCGCCAGCAGCCCAGGACAGGGGGGCTCCTACAATGAGCAGTTCTTC.